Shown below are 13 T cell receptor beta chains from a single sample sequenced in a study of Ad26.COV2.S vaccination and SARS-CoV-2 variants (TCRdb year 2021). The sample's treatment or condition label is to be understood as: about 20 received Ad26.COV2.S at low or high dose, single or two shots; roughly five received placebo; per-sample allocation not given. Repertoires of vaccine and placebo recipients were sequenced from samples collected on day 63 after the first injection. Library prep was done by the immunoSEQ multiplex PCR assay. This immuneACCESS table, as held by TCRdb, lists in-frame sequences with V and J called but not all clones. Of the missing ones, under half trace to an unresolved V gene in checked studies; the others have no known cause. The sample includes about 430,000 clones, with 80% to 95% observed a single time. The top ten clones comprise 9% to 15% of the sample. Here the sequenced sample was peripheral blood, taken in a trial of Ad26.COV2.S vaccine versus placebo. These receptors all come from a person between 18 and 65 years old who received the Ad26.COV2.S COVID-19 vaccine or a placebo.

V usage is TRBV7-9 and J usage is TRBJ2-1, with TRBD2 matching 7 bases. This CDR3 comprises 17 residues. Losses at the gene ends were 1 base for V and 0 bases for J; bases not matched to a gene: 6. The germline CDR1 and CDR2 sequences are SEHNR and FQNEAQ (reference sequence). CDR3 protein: CASSLVAAGISYNEQFF. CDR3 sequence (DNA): TGTGCCAGCAGCTTAGTCGCAGCGGGGATCTCCTACAATGAGCAGTTCTTC.

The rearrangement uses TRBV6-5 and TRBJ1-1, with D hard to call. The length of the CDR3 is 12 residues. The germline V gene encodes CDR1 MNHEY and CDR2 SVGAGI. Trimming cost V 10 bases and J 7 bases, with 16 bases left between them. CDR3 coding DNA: TGTGCCACCAAAACCTGGTATGGTGAAGCTTTCTTT. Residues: CATKTWYGEAFF.

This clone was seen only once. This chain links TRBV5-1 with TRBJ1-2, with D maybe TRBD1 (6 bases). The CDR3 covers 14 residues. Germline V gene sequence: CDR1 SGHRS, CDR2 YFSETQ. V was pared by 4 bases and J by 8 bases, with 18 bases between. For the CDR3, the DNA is TGCGCCAGCAGCGGGGAGGTTGGGGGCAGGGGCTACACCTTC. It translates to CASSGEVGGRGYTF.

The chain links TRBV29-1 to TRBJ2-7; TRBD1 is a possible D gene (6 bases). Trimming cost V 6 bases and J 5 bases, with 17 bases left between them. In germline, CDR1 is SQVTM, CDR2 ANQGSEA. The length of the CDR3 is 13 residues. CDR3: CSVARTVLDEQYF. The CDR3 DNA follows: TGCAGCGTAGCCCGGACAGTACTTGACGAGCAGTACTTC.

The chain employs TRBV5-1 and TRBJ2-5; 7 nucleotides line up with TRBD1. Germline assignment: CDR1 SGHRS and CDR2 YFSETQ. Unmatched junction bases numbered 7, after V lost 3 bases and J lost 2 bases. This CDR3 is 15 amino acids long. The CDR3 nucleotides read TGCGCCAGCAGCTGGAGAGGGGGCAATCAAGAGACCCAGTACTTC. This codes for CASSWRGGNQETQYF.

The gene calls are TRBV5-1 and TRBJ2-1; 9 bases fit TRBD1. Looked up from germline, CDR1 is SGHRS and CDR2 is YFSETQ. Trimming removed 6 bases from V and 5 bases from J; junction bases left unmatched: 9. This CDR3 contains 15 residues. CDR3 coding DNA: TGCGCCAGCAAACGGACAGGGGAGATCCACAATGAGCAGTTCTTC. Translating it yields CASKRTGEIHNEQFF.

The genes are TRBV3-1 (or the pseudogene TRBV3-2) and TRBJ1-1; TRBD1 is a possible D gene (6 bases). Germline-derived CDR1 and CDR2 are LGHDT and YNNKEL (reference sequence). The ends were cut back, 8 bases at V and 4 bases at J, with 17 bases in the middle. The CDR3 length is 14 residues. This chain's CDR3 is CASVPRGGSTEAFF. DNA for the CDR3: TGTGCCAGCGTCCCCAGGGGAGGGAGCACTGAAGCTTTCTTT.

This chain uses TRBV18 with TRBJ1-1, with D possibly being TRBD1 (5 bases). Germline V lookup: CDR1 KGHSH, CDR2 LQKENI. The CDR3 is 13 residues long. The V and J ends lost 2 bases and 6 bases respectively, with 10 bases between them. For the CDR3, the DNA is TGTGCCAGCTCACCATCAGGGTACGCTGAAGCTTTCTTT. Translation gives CASSPSGYAEAFF.

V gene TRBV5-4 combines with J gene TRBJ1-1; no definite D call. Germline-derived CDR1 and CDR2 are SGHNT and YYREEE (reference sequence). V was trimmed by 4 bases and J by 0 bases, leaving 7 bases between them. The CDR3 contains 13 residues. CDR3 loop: CASSQEMNTEAFF. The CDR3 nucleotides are TGTGCCAGCAGCCAGGAGATGAACACTGAAGCTTTCTTT.

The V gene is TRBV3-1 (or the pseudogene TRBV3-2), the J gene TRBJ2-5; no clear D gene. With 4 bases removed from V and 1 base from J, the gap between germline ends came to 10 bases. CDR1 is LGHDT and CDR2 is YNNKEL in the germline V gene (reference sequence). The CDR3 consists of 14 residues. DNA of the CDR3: TGTGCCAGCAGCCCTACAAATATCCAAGAGACCCAGTACTTC. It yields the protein CASSPTNIQETQYF.

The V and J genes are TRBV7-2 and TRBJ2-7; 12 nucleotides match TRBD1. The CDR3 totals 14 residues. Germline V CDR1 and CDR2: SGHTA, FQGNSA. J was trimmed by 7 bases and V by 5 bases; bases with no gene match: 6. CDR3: CASSAGQGAGEQYF. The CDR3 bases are TGTGCCAGCAGCGCGGGACAGGGGGCGGGAGAGCAGTACTTC.

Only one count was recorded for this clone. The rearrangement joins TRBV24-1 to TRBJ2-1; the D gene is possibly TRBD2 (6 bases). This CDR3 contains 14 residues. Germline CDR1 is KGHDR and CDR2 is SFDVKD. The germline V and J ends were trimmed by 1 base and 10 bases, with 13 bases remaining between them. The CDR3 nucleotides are TGTGCCACCAGTGATTTACCTAATGGACTAGAGCAGTTCTTC. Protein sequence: CATSDLPNGLEQFF.

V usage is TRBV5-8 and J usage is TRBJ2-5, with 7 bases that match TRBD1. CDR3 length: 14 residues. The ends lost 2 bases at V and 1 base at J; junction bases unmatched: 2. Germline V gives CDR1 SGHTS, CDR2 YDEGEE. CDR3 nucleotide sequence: TGTGCCAGCAGCTTACAGGGGATCCAAGAGACCCAGTACTTC. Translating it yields CASSLQGIQETQYF.